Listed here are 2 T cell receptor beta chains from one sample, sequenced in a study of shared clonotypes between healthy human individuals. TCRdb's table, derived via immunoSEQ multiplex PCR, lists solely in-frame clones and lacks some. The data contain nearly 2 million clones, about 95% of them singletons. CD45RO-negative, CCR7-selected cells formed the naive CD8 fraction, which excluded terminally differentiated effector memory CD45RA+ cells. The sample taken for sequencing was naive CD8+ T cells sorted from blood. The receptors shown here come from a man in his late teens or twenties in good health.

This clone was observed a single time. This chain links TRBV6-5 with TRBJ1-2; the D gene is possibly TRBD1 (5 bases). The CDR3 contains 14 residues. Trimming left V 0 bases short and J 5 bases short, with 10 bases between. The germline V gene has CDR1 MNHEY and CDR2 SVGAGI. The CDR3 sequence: CASSYSGTPYGYTF. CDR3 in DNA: TGTGCCAGCAGTTACTCCGGGACCCCTTATGGCTACACCTTC.

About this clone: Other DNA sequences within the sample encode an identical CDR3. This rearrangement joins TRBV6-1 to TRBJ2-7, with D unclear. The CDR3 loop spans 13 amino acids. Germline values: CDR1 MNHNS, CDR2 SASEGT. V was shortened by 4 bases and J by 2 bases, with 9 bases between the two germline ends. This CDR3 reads CASSVRGPYEQYF. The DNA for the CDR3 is TGTGCCAGCAGTGTTCGAGGACCCTACGAGCAGTACTTC.